This T cell receptor beta chain was found in a study of blood T cell repertoires in COVID-19. Clones were read by immunoSEQ multiplex PCR, and TCRdb kept only the in-frame ones, dropping some. The table includes 150,000 to 200,000 clones, around 87% detected once. Trimming took 4 bases from V and 5 from J, leaving 11 bases between them. Germline V gives CDR1 LNHDA, CDR2 SQIVND (reference sequence). CDR3 length: 13 residues. This clone was seen only once. The sequence was collected from a man aged 35 to 55 with active or convalescent COVID-19. Sequencing input: peripheral blood. The chain uses TRBV19 and TRBJ2-5; TRBD2 might be the D (6 bases). The CDR3 reads CASSSGVRETQYF. The DNA for the CDR3 is TGTGCCAGTAGTAGCGGGGTACGGGAGACCCAGTACTTC. Variable domain in full (rest from reference TRBV19 and TRBJ2-5): DGGITQSPKYLFRKEGQNVTLSCEQNLNHDAMYWYRQDPGQGLRLIYYSQIVNDFQKGDIAEGYSVSREKKESFPLTVTSAQKNPTAFYLCASSSGVRETQYFGPGTRLLVL.